The rows below give T cell receptor beta chains drawn from one sample of a study of T cell clones after liver transplantation. TCRdb keeps only in-frame clones here, not all; method: immunoSEQ multiplex PCR. The sample has roughly 100,000 clones, 82% seen once; the top ten hold over 0.75%. The source material was CD4+ T cells from blood, sampled before liver transplant. The origin of the receptors is a human donor who received a liver transplant. Both conserved end residues are part of each CDR3. Each record gives: J gene, D gene, V gene, CDR3 length, CDR3 DNA, CDR3 protein. D genes are given only for firm matches.

J gene: TRBJ2-7; D gene: TRBD1; V gene: TRBV5-1; CDR3 length: 17; CDR3 DNA: TGCGCCAGCAGCCCGATCTTCAGACAGGGGGGGTCCTACGAGCAGTACTTC; CDR3 protein: CASSPIFRQGGSYEQYF
J gene: TRBJ2-2; D gene: TRBD2; V gene: TRBV27; CDR3 length: 16; CDR3 DNA: TGTGCCAGCAGTTTATCCCAATCGGGGGGCACCGGGGAGCTGTTTTTT; CDR3 protein: CASSLSQSGGTGELFF
J gene: TRBJ2-3; D gene: TRBD1; V gene: TRBV7-2; CDR3 length: 16; CDR3 DNA: TGTGCCAGCAGCAGGGGGACAGGCCTGAGGTCGGATACGCAGTATTTT; CDR3 protein: CASSRGTGLRSDTQYF
J gene: TRBJ1-1; D gene: -; V gene: TRBV11-2; CDR3 length: 13; CDR3 DNA: TGTGCCAGCAGCCCCGGAGCGTACACTGAAGCTTTCTTT; CDR3 protein: CASSPGAYTEAFF
J gene: TRBJ1-5; D gene: -; V gene: TRBV19; CDR3 length: 15; CDR3 DNA: TGTGCCAGTAGTATTCAGGGCAAGTGGAATCAGCCCCAGCATTTT; CDR3 protein: CASSIQGKWNQPQHF
J gene: TRBJ1-5; D gene: -; V gene: TRBV5-1; CDR3 length: 14; CDR3 DNA: TGCGCCAGCAGCCCTCAGGTGGCGAATCAGCCCCAGCATTTT; CDR3 protein: CASSPQVANQPQHF
J gene: TRBJ1-2; D gene: TRBD1; V gene: TRBV5-4; CDR3 length: 12; CDR3 DNA: TGTGCCAGCAGCTCTGGGACAGGATTTAGGACCTTC; CDR3 protein: CASSSGTGFRTF
J gene: TRBJ2-1; D gene: -; V gene: TRBV19; CDR3 length: 13; CDR3 DNA: TGTGCCAGTAGTATAGCGTACAACAATGAGCAGTTCTTC; CDR3 protein: CASSIAYNNEQFF
J gene: TRBJ1-1; D gene: -; V gene: TRBV6-1; CDR3 length: 15; CDR3 DNA: TGTGCCAGCAGCCTCGAGGGGGGAATGAACACTGAAGCTTTCTTT; CDR3 protein: CASSLEGGMNTEAFF
J gene: TRBJ2-2; D gene: -; V gene: TRBV4-2; CDR3 length: 13; CDR3 DNA: TGTGCCAGCAGCCAGAATCGGGCCGGGGAGCTGTTTTTT; CDR3 protein: CASSQNRAGELFF
J gene: TRBJ1-2; D gene: TRBD1; V gene: TRBV15; CDR3 length: 18; CDR3 DNA: TGTGCCACCAGCAGAGGATTCTCCGGGACAGGGTCTAACTATGGCTACACCTTC; CDR3 protein: CATSRGFSGTGSNYGYTF
J gene: TRBJ2-6; D gene: TRBD1; V gene: TRBV5-6; CDR3 length: 17; CDR3 DNA: TGTGCCAGCAGCTTGTTGGGGACAGGCTCTGGGGCCAACGTCCTGACTTTC; CDR3 protein: CASSLLGTGSGANVLTF
J gene: TRBJ2-7; D gene: TRBD2; V gene: TRBV6-1; CDR3 length: 15; CDR3 DNA: TGTGCCAGCAGTCCTAATAGCGGGGGGGTCTACGAGCAGTACTTC; CDR3 protein: CASSPNSGGVYEQYF
J gene: TRBJ1-4; D gene: -; V gene: TRBV5-1; CDR3 length: 15; CDR3 DNA: TGCGCCAGCAGTTCCCGACCTGAGGCGGATGAAAAACTGTTTTTT; CDR3 protein: CASSSRPEADEKLFF
J gene: TRBJ1-2; D gene: -; V gene: TRBV10-3; CDR3 length: 15; CDR3 DNA: TGTGCCATCAGTGAAGACAGGACTCCTAACTATGGCTACACCTTC; CDR3 protein: CAISEDRTPNYGYTF